One T cell receptor (beta chain) is described in this entry. RNA was extracted with the RNeasy kit, and a quantity of roughly 0.5 to 1 ug was reverse transcribed using random hexamers. Multiplex PCR with immunoSEQ amplified the TCR beta CDR3 across 54 Vbeta and 13 Jbeta. TCRdb redid the calling of the immunoSEQ multiplex PCR reads with MiXCR, one entry per CDR3 protein. This table holds 45,000 to 60,000 distinct CDR3 sequences, almost 95% found once. The data stem from a study of CD8 T cells in Susac syndrome. TCR beta sequencing covered blood CD8+ and CD4+ T cells. Healthy donors were controls matched for age and sex. Both CD4+ and CD8+ T cells were negatively isolated, and TEMRA cells underwent FACS enrichment. Sequencing was done on a sample of CD8+ T cells from PBMCs. This TCR was sampled from a human donor in good health.

The CDR3 region is CARDRAVRTDTQYF. In nucleotides, the CDR3 is TGTGCCAGAGATCGAGCGGTTCGCACAGATACGCAGTATTTT. V is TRBV27 and J is TRBJ2-3, with D possibly TRBD2 on 5 matching bases. The V gene's germline CDR1 is MNHEY and CDR2 SMNVEV (reference sequence). CDR3 length equals 14 residues. The ends were cut back, 9 bases at V and 1 base at J, with 14 bases in the middle.